The 21 T cell receptor beta chains presented below share a single source sample, sequenced in a study of T cells in Graves' hyperthyroidism and ophthalmopathy. RNA transcripts provided the source from which TCR beta CDR3 regions were amplified. The HTBI primer set was used in a first-round RT-PCR of the TCR CDR3. TCRdb re-called the multiplex PCR reads with MiXCR, one entry per CDR3 protein. The sample lists around 340,000 distinct CDR3 sequences; approximately 18% were seen once. The sequencing input was blood. These receptors were collected from a woman younger than 45 with Graves' hyperthyroidism that later progressed to Graves' ophthalmopathy.

The chain recombines TRBV20-1 with TRBJ2-6; TRBD1 is a possible D gene (5 bases). Germline V CDR1 and CDR2: DFQATT, SNEGSKA (reference sequence). The CDR3 totals 15 residues. The germline V and J ends were trimmed by 8 bases and 0 bases, with 14 bases remaining between them. CDR3: CSSEEDSSGANVLTF. The CDR3 nucleotides read TGCAGTAGCGAGGAAGACAGCTCTGGGGCCAACGTCCTGACTTTC.

This clonotype was picked up many times. The chain carries TRBV9 and TRBJ2-7; unclear D gene. Between the trimmed V and J ends, which lost 0 bases and 5 bases, there was a span of 9 bases. The CDR3 covers 13 residues. Germline V gene sequence: CDR1 SGDLS, CDR2 YYNGEE. The CDR3 sequence: CASSVESDDEQYF. The CDR3 DNA is TGTGCCAGCAGCGTAGAATCTGACGACGAGCAGTACTTC. The variable domain in full, with the rest retrieved from reference TRBV9 and TRBJ2-7, is DSGVTQTPKHLITATGQRVTLRCSPRSGDLSVYWYQQSLDQGLQFLIQYYNGEERAKGNILERFSAQQFPDLHSELNLSSLELGDSALYFCASSVESDDEQYFGPGTRLTVT.

The V gene is TRBV7-9, the J gene TRBJ2-1, with TRBD1 identical over 8 bases. This CDR3 has 17 amino acids. V lost 5 bases and J lost 1; bases outside the gene matches: 10. Germline V CDR1 and CDR2: SEHNR, FQNEAQ (reference sequence). The CDR3 protein is CASSPTTGAPSYNEQFF. CDR3 coding DNA: TGTGCCAGCAGCCCGACGACAGGGGCCCCATCCTACAATGAGCAGTTCTTC.

This clonotype was observed a few times. A much larger clone sits a single nucleotide away, making a read error possible. The chain is built from TRBV3-1 and TRBJ1-1; D not certain. Germline-derived CDR1 and CDR2 are LGHDT and YNNKEL (reference sequence). CDR3 length: 12 amino acids. The CDR3 reads CASGQDIGEAFF. The CDR3 region has the DNA TGTGCCAGCGGCCAAGATATAGGAGAAGCTTTCTTT.

This clonotype was recorded a few times. The V gene is TRBV7-9, the J gene TRBJ1-3; D perhaps matches TRBD1 (6 bases). The ends were cut back, 5 bases at V and 3 bases at J, with 17 bases in the middle. The CDR3 is 16 residues long. CDR1 and CDR2 (germline): SEHNR, FQNEAQ (reference sequence). CDR3 bases: TGTGCCAGCAGCCCCCGGACAGATCTTTATGGAAACACCATATATTTT. Translated, it gives CASSPRTDLYGNTIYF.

The table lists this clonotype with many counts. J is TRBJ2-3 and V is TRBV28; D is ambiguous. The germline CDR1 and CDR2 sequences are MDHEN and SYDVKM. V dropped 3 bases and J dropped 2 bases, with 12 bases sitting between them. The CDR3 runs to 15 residues. The CDR3 nucleotides are TGTGCCAGCAGTTTCCTTGAACAGTACACAGATACGCAGTATTTT. This encodes CASSFLEQYTDTQYF.

This clonotype was counted between two and nine times. The chain employs TRBV9 and TRBJ2-5; D might be TRBD1 (5 bases). The CDR3 runs 14 residues. Trimming shortened V by 4 bases and J by 5 bases, and 15 bases separated the two germline ends. Germline CDR1 and CDR2: SGDLS and YYNGEE. CDR3 residues: CASSSRVSRETQYF. CDR3 DNA: TGTGCCAGCAGCAGCAGGGTCAGTCGGGAGACCCAGTACTTC.

The chain employs TRBV5-6 and TRBJ1-3; the D gene is possibly TRBD1 (5 bases). V was trimmed by 1 base and J by 0 bases, leaving 11 bases between them. This CDR3 is 16 amino acids long. Germline CDR1 SGHDT, CDR2 YYEEEE. The CDR3 spells CASSLPGRSSGNTIYF. The CDR3 DNA reads TGTGCCAGCAGCTTGCCGGGACGGAGCTCTGGAAACACCATATATTTT.

This clonotype has a count of ten or more. The chain uses TRBV10-3 and TRBJ1-1; possible D gene TRBD1, 6 bases. Deletions cut 6 bases from V and 6 bases from J, with 14 bases between. The CDR3 totals 13 residues. The germline V gene encodes CDR1 ENHRY and CDR2 SYGVKD. CDR3 sequence (DNA): TGTGCCATCAGGTCTAAAGGGGGAGCTGAAGCTTTCTTT. The encoded protein is CAIRSKGGAEAFF.

This clonotype was detected a few times. In DNA form, the CDR3 reads TGTGCCAGCTTGGAGTGGGGTTCCTACGAGCAGTACTTC. This sequence encodes CASLEWGSYEQYF. The chain is built from TRBV6-1 and TRBJ2-7, with unresolved D. This CDR3 spans 13 amino acids. Per germline, CDR1 MNHNS and CDR2 SASEGT. V lost 8 bases, J lost 1 base, and 12 bases lay in between.

Ten or more counts support this clonotype. The CDR3 DNA sequence: TGTGCCAGCAGTAGAAACAGGGTAGAGACCCAGTACTTC. It yields the protein CASSRNRVETQYF. V and J are TRBV27 and TRBJ2-5, with a tentative D call TRBD1 (6 bases). Germline CDR1 and CDR2: MNHEY and SMNVEV (reference sequence). V shed 5 bases and J shed 4 bases, with 11 bases lying between them. The CDR3 covers 13 residues.

The rearrangement links TRBV20-1 to TRBJ1-2; 9 nucleotides match TRBD1. Germline CDR1 DFQATT, CDR2 SNEGSKA (reference sequence). The CDR3 runs to 15 residues. The CDR3 DNA follows: TGCTGCGGAGTTGGACAGGGGTTTTGGAACTATGGCTACACCTTC. Residues: CCGVGQGFWNYGYTF.

This clonotype was observed a few times. DNA of the CDR3: TGCGCCAGCAGCTTGATGAGGGGGTTAAACTATGGCTACACCTTC. Residues: CASSLMRGLNYGYTF. The chain carries TRBV5-1 and TRBJ1-2, with a possible D match to TRBD1 (6 bases). The CDR3 is 15 amino acids. CDR1 is SGHRS, CDR2 YFSETQ, per germline. Between the trimmed V and J ends, which lost 1 base and 2 bases, there was a span of 12 bases. Combining the CDR3 with reference TRBV5-1 and TRBJ1-2 gives the whole variable domain KAGVTQTPRYLIKTRGQQVTLSCSPISGHRSVSWYQQTPGQGLQFLFEYFSETQRNKGNFPGRFSGRQFSNSRSEMNVSTLELGDSALYLCASSLMRGLNYGYTFGSGTRLTVV.

This clonotype was observed many times. The chain recombines TRBV12-3 or TRBV12-4 with TRBJ2-1, with D uncertain. CDR3 length: 15 amino acids. Trimming took off 5 bases at V and 0 bases at J, with 11 bases between the two ends. As DNA, the CDR3 is TGTGCCAGCAGTCCAAGCGAGTACTCCTACAATGAGCAGTTCTTC. It specifies CASSPSEYSYNEQFF.

V gene TRBV29-1 combines with J gene TRBJ2-7; 10 bases match TRBD1. CDR1 and CDR2 from the germline V gene are SQVTM and ANQGSEA. Trimming removed 3 bases from V and 6 bases from J; junction bases left unmatched: 8. The CDR3 has 14 amino acids. The CDR3 DNA follows: TGCAGCGTTGAGGGGTGGGACAGGGGCACCGAGCAGTACTTC. Its protein is CSVEGWDRGTEQYF.

This clonotype was seen a handful of times. The chain combines TRBV10-3 with TRBJ1-5; D is perhaps TRBD1 (5 bases). Germline CDR1 is ENHRY and CDR2 is SYGVKD. The CDR3 covers 15 residues. Between the trimmed V and J ends, which lost 2 bases and 2 bases, there was a span of 10 bases. The CDR3 sequence is CAISEGGVGNQPQHF. In DNA, the CDR3 is TGTGCCATCAGTGAGGGAGGGGTGGGCAATCAGCCCCAGCATTTT.

This clonotype has a count of ten or more. This sequence joins TRBV7-8 and TRBJ1-5; TRBD1 might be the D (5 bases). With 4 bases removed from V and 6 bases from J, the gap between germline ends came to 19 bases. Germline V gene data show CDR1 as SGHVS and CDR2 as FQNEAQ. The CDR3 runs 16 residues. CDR3 sequence: CASSYSLGQGVQPQHF. DNA for the CDR3: TGTGCCAGCAGCTATTCCCTCGGCCAGGGAGTTCAGCCCCAGCATTTT. Complete variable domain (other parts from reference TRBV7-8 and TRBJ1-5): GAGVSQSPRYKVAKRGQDVALRCDPISGHVSLFWYQQALGQGPEFLTYFQNEAQLDKSGLPSDRFFAERPEGSVSTLKIQRTQQEDSAVYLCASSYSLGQGVQPQHFGDGTRLSIL.

This clonotype has a count of ten or more. The genes are TRBV2 and TRBJ1-5; tentatively, D is TRBD1 (6 bases). V lost 6 bases and J 9 bases, leaving 24 bases between the germline ends. The CDR3 spans 16 residues. Germline CDR1 and CDR2: SNHLY and FYNNEI. CDR3 region: CASRPNRQVGTPPQHF. CDR3 nucleotide sequence: TGTGCCAGCAGGCCCAACCGACAGGTTGGTACCCCGCCCCAGCATTTT.

As concerns this clonotype: Relative to the germline gene, one junction end is altered; a read error may explain this. The V call is TRBV25-1, the J call TRBJ2-5, with no clear D. This CDR3 has 14 amino acids. Germline V gene data show CDR1 as MGHDK and CDR2 as SYGVNS. CDR3 nucleotide sequence: TGTGCCAGCAGTGAATCTGGGTGGAGAGAGGCCCAGTACTTC. Its translation is CASSESGWREAQYF.

DNA of the CDR3: TGTGCCAGCACCCTCGCCCCGGACAGGGTCTTAACCGGGGAGCTGTTTTTT. It translates to CASTLAPDRVLTGELFF. V and J are TRBV7-9 and TRBJ2-2; 8 bases align to TRBD1. Germline lookup yields CDR1 SEHNR and CDR2 FQNEAQ (reference sequence). J gave up 5 bases and V 7 bases, and 15 bases lay outside the gene matches. This CDR3 is 17 amino acids long.

This clonotype has a count of ten or more. V and J are TRBV27 and TRBJ2-5; no firm D call. Between the trimmed V and J ends, which lost 3 bases and 2 bases, there was a span of 7 bases. The CDR3 loop spans 13 amino acids. Germline V gene sequence: CDR1 MNHEY, CDR2 SMNVEV (reference sequence). The CDR3 loop is CASSFIGQETQYF. Here the CDR3 DNA reads TGTGCCAGCAGTTTCATAGGGCAAGAGACCCAGTACTTC.